This TCR beta chain was retrieved from a study of T cell responses to AZD1222 COVID-19 vaccine. Study conclusions and caveats: AZD1222 recipients seropositive at baseline numbered only five to seven. The study found Spike-specific TCR breadth and depth rose after two AZD1222 doses. The repertoires were collected only after the peak T cell response. Reports say nearly half of spike-specific TCRs go after unmutated variant regions.

The table lists this clone with a few counts. The antigen remains undetermined. Some clones are missing from TCRdb's copy, which holds only in-frame ones; the method was immunoSEQ multiplex PCR. The sample consists of about 83,000 clones, approximately 88% of them appearing once. The CDR3 runs 13 residues. Trimming took off 2 bases at V and 3 bases at J, with 7 bases between the two ends. Germline V gene data show CDR1 as SGHTA and CDR2 as FQGTGA. The source was peripheral blood, collected on day 0 of MenACWY control vaccination. The chain uses TRBV7-3 and TRBJ1-1; a possible D gene is TRBD1 (5 bases). The receptor was isolated from an adult in good health. CDR3 sequence reads: CASSLDSYTEAFF. In DNA, the CDR3 is TGTGCCAGCAGCTTAGACAGCTACACTGAAGCTTTCTTT.